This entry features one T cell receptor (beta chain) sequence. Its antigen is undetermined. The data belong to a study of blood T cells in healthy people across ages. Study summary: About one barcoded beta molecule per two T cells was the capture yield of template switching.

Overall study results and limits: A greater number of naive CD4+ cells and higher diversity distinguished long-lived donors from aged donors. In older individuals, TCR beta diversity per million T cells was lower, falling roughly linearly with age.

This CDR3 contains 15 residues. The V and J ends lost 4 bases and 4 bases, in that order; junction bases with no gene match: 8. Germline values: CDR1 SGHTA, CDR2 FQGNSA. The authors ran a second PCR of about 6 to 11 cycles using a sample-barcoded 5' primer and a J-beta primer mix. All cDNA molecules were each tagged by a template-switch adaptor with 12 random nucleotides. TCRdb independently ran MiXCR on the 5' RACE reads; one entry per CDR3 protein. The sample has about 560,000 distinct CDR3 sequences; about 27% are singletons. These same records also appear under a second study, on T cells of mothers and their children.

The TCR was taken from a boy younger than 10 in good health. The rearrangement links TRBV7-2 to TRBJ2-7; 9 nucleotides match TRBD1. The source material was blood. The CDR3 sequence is CASSYPGQGGYEQYF. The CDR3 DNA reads TGTGCCAGCAGCTATCCGGGACAGGGTGGGTACGAGCAGTACTTC.